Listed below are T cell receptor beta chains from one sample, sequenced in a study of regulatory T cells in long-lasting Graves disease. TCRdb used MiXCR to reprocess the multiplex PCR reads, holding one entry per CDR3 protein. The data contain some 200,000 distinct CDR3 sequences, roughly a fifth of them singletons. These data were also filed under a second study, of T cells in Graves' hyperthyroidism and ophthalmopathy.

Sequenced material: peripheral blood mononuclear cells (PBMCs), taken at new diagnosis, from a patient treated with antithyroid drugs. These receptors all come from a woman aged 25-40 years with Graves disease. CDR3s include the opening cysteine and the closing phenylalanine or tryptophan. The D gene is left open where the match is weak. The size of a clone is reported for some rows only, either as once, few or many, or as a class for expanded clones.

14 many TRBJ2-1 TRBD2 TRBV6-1 TGTGCCAGTCAATTAGCGGGAGGCAACAATGAGCAGTTCTTC CASQLAGGNNEQFF
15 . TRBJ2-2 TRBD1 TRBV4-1 TGCGCCAGCAGCCTAGGGGACAGGAACACCGGGGAGCTGTTTTTT CASSLGDRNTGELFF
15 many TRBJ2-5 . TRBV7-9 TGTGCCAGCAGCGACCCGGGACGATCCGGAAAGACCCAGTACTTC CASSDPGRSGKTQYF
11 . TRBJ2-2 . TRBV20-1 TGCAGTGCTAGAGAGGTCGGGGAGCTGTTTTTT CSAREVGELFF
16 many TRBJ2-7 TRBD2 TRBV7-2 TGTGCCAGCAGCTTGGGACTAGCGGGACGTCCACACGAGCAGTACTTC CASSLGLAGRPHEQYF
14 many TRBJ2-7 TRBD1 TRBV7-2 TGTGCCAGCAGCCTTCGGGACAGCGTTTACGAGCAGTACTTC CASSLRDSVYEQYF
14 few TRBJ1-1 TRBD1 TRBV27 TGTGCCAGCAGTGCGATGACAGGGGGCGCGGTCGCTTTCTTT CASSAMTGGAVAFF
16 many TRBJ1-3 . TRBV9 TGTGCCAGCAGCCAGAGGACGGACTCAGCTGGAAACACCATATATTTT CASSQRTDSAGNTIYF
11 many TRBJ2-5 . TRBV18 TGTGCCAGCTCAGAGCAAGAGACCCAGTACTTC CASSEQETQYF
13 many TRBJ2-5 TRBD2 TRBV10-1 TGCGCCAGCGCGGCGGGACTAGGGGAGACCCAGTACTTC CASAAGLGETQYF
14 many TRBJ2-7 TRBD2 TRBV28 TGTGCCAGCATCCCGCGGGGGGAAGCCTACGAGCAGTACTTC CASIPRGEAYEQYF
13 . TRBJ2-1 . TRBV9 TGTGCCAGCAGCGCCGACCCATACAATGAGCAGTTCTTC CASSADPYNEQFF
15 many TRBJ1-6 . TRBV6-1 TGTGCCAGCAGTGTATCTGGGTTCGGGAATTCACCCCTCCACTTT CASSVSGFGNSPLHF
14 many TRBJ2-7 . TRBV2 TGTGCCAGCAACTCACAGGGTGTGAGGTACGAGCAGTACTTC CASNSQGVRYEQYF
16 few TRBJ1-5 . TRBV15 TGTGCCACCAGCAGAGACCCCGACAGTTACTATCAGCCCCAGCATTTT CATSRDPDSYYQPQHF
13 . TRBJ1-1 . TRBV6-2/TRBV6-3 TGTGCCAGCAGCTACCACGGGGGGACTGAAGCTTTCTTT CASSYHGGTEAFF
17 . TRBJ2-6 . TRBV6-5 TGTGCCAGCAGTTTGGACAGAGGGACTCTTAGCTCCAACGTCCTGACTTTC CASSLDRGTLSSNVLTF
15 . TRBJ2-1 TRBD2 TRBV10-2 TGCGCCAGCAGTGCGACTAGCGGGAGGGTCGATGAGCAGTTCTTC CASSATSGRVDEQFF
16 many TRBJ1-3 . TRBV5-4 TGTGCCAGCAGCGTCCCGGGCGGGACAACCGGAAACACCATATATTTT CASSVPGGTTGNTIYF
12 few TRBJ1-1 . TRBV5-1 TGCGCCAGCAGCTTACAGAACGCTGAAGCTTTCTTT CASSLQNAEAFF
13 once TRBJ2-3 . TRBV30 TGTGCCTGGAGGCTACAGGGTACAGATACGCAGTATTTT CAWRLQGTDTQYF
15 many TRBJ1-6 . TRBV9 TGTGCCAGCAGCGCCCGATCAGGGTTCAGTTCACCCCTCCACTTT CASSARSGFSSPLHF
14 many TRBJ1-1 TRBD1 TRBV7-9 TGTGCCAGCAGCCGGGACAGTTTGAACACTGAAGCTTTCTTT CASSRDSLNTEAFF
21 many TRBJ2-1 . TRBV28 TGTGCCAGCAAAGGGACAGGGGCGTTCGCACCCGGGACTAGCGGCCCCAATGAGCAGTTCTTC CASKGTGAFAPGTSGPNEQFF
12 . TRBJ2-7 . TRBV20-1 TGCAGTGCTAGATACTTAGACTACGAGCAGTACTTC CSARYLDYEQYF